A single T cell receptor (beta chain) is shown here with its context. Original methodology: Nucleated cell number was recorded as an estimate derived from reference gene primer amplification. Sequenced by immunoSEQ multiplex PCR; TCRdb stores in-frame clones only, minus some. The V and J calls and clone size come from that table; D and trimming were worked out from the DNA. The table has 100,000 to 150,000 clones, about 93% seen once. Germline V lookup: CDR1 SGHRS, CDR2 YFSETQ. The CDR3 totals 15 residues. With 4 bases removed from V and 1 base from J, the gap between germline ends came to 13 bases. The data were obtained in a study of blood T cell repertoires in COVID-19. Study at large: There were acute and convalescent COVID-19 samples, and they came from the United States, Italy and Spain. The analysed material was cDNA or gDNA that came from T cells, B-cell-depleted T cells, or PBMCs.

Followed longitudinally, the Seattle patients had been enrolled during active infection. The sequence came from a man over 45 with COVID-19, enrolled during active disease. The specimen was peripheral blood. This chain uses TRBV5-1 with TRBJ2-3; D is undetermined. CDR3 amino acids: CASSPPGQGTDTQYF. The CDR3 DNA is TGCGCCAGCAGCCCCCCCGGCCAGGGCACAGATACGCAGTATTTT.